This T cell receptor beta chain stems from a study of human T cells and chemical hapten exposure. Looking at the study overall: Epicutaneous patch tests delivered 0.01% DPC to the upper back, with evaluation at 6 days.

This clonotype came up many times. Its antigen is undetermined. Each cDNA molecule in the library carried unique molecular identifiers. Authors' analysis steps: Samples contained a median of 95,638 TCRs, with a range of 23,224 to 690,600. Using its own MiXCR run on the RACE reads, TCRdb lists one record per CDR3 protein. Clone size and V and J calls follow TCRdb, not the original study. Among 300,000 to 450,000 distinct CDR3 sequences, roughly 4.8% were seen once, and the ten largest hold approximately 2.3%. Whole-study findings and limits: As patch test score rose, PT1 expanded TCR counts tended to rise as well.

Time point denoted: patch test 1, 2 weeks after DPC sensitization. Specified treatment: therapeutic diphenylcyclopropenone sensitization with weekly scalp DPC. The sequence was obtained from a woman aged 50 to 60 with alopecia areata. Some clones in this sample may be carry-over from other donors' samples. The material was whole blood, obtained in connection with sensitization to the hapten diphenylcyclopropenone (DPC).

The CDR3 DNA sequence: TGTGCCAGCAACATGCAACAGGAGACCACAGATACGCAGTATTTT. Amino acids: CASNMQQETTDTQYF. The J gene is TRBJ2-3, the V gene TRBV7-9; possible D gene TRBD1, 5 bases. This CDR3 is 15 amino acids long. V lost 7 bases and J 2 bases, leaving 16 bases between the germline ends. The V gene's germline CDR1 is SEHNR and CDR2 FQNEAQ (reference sequence).